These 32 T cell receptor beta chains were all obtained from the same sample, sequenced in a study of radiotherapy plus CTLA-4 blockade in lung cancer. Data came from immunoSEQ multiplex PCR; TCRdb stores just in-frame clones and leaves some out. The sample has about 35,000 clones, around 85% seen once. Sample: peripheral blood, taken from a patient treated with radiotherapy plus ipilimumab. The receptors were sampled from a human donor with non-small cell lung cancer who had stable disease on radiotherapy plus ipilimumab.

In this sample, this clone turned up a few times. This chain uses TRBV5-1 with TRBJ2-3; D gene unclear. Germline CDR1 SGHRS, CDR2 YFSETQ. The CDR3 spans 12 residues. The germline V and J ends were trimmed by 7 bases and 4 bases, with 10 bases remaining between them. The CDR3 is CASARRADTQYF. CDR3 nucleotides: TGCGCCAGCGCAAGGAGAGCAGATACGCAGTATTTT. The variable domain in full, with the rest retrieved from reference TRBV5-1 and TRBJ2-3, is KAGVTQTPRYLIKTRGQQVTLSCSPISGHRSVSWYQQTPGQGLQFLFEYFSETQRNKGNFPGRFSGRQFSNSRSEMNVSTLELGDSALYLCASARRADTQYFGPGTRLTVL.

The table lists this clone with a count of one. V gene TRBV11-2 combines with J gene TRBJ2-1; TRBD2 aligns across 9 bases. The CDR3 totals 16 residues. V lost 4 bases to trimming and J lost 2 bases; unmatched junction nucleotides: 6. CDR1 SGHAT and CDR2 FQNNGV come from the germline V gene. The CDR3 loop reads CASSSGGGRAYNEQFF. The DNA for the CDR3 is TGTGCCAGCAGCTCCGGTGGCGGGAGGGCCTACAATGAGCAGTTCTTC.

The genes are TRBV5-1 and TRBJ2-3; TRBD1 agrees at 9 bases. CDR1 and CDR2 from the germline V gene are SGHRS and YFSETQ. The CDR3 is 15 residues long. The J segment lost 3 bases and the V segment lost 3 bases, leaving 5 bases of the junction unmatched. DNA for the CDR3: TGCGCCAGCAGCTCGTCGGGGACAGGGACAGATACGCAGTATTTT. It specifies CASSSSGTGTDTQYF. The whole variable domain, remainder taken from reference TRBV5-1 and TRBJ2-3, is KAGVTQTPRYLIKTRGQQVTLSCSPISGHRSVSWYQQTPGQGLQFLFEYFSETQRNKGNFPGRFSGRQFSNSRSEMNVSTLELGDSALYLCASSSSGTGTDTQYFGPGTRLTVL.

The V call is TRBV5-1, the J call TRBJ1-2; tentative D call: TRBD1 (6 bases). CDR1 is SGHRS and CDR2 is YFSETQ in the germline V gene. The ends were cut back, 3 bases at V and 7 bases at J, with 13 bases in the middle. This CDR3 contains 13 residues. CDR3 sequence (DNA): TGCGCCAGCAGCTCCGGGGACATAGGTGGCTACACCTTC. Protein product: CASSSGDIGGYTF.

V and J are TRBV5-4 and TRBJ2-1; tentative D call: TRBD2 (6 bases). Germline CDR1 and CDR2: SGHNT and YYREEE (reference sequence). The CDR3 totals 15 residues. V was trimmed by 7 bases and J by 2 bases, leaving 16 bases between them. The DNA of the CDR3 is TGTGCCAGCGGCCTAGGCGGGACCCCCTACAATGAGCAGTTCTTC. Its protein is CASGLGGTPYNEQFF.

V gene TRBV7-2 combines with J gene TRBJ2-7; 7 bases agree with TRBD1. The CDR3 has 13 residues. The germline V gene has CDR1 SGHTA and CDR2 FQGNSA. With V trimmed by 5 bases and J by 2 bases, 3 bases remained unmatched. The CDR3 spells CASSLGTAYEQYF. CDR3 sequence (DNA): TGTGCCAGCAGCCTCGGGACAGCCTACGAGCAGTACTTC.

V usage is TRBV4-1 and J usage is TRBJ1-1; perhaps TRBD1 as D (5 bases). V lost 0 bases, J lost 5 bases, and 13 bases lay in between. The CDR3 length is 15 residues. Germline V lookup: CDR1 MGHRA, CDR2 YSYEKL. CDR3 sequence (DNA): TGCGCCAGCAGCCAAGAAGTACAGGAGAGGACTGAAGCTTTCTTT. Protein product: CASSQEVQERTEAFF.

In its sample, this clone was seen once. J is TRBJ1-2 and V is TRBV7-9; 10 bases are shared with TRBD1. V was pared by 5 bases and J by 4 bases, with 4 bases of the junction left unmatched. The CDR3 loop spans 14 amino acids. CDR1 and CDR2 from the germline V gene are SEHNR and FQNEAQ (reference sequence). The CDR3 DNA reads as TGTGCCAGCAGCCCTGGACAGGGGGTCTATGGCTACACCTTC. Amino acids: CASSPGQGVYGYTF.

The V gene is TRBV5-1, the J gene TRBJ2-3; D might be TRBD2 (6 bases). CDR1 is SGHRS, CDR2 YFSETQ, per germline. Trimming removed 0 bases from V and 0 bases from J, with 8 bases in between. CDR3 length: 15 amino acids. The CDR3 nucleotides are TGCGCCAGCAGCTTGGAAGCGGGTAGCACAGATACGCAGTATTTT. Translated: CASSLEAGSTDTQYF.

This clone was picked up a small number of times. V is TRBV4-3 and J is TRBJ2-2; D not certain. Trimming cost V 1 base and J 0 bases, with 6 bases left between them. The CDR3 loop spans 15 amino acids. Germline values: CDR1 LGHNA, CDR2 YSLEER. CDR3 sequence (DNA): TGCGCCAGCAGCCAAGGACACGCGAACACCGGGGAGCTGTTTTTT. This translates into CASSQGHANTGELFF.

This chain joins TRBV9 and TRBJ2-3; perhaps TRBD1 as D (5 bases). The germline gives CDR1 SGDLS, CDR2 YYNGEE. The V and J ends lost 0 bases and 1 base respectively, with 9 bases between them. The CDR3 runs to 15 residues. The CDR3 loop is CASSVESGCTDTQYF. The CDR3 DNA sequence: TGTGCCAGCAGCGTAGAGTCAGGGTGCACAGATACGCAGTATTTT.

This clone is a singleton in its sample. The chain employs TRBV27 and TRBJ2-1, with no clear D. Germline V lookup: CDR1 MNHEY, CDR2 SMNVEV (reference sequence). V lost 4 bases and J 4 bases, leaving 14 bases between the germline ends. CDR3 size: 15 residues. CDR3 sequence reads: CASSSDQLSYNEQFF. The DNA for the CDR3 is TGTGCCAGCAGTTCCGATCAACTCTCGTACAATGAGCAGTTCTTC.

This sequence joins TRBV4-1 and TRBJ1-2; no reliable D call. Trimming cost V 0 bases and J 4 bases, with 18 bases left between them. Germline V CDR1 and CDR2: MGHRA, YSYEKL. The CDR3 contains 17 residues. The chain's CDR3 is CASSQDDRSGKSYGYTF. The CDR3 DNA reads TGCGCCAGCAGCCAAGATGATCGATCGGGAAAGTCCTATGGCTACACCTTC.

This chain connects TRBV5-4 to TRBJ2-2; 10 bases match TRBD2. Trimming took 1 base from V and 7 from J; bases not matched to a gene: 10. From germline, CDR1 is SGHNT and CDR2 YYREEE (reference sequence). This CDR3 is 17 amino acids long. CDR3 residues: CASSLTSGITGFGELFF. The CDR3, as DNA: TGTGCCAGCAGCTTGACTAGCGGGATCACCGGGTTCGGGGAGCTGTTTTTT.

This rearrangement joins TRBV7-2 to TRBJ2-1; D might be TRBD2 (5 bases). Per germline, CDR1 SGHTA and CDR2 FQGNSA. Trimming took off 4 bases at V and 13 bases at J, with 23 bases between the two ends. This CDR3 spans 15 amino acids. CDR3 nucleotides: TGTGCCAGCAGCTCCCCGTGGGGAGCGCCTTCTCATCAGTTCTTC. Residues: CASSSPWGAPSHQFF.

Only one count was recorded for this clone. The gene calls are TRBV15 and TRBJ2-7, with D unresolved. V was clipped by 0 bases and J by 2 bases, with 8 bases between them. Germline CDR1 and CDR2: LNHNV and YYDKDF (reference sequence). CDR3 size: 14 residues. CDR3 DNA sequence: TGTGCCACCAGCAGAGACCTCGAGGCCTACGAGCAGTACTTC. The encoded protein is CATSRDLEAYEQYF.

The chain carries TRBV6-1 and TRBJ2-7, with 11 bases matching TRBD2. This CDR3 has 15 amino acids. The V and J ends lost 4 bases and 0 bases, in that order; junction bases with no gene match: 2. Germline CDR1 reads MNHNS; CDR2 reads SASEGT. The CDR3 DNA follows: TGTGCCAGCAGTGCAACTAGCGGGAGCTCCTACGAGCAGTACTTC. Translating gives CASSATSGSSYEQYF.

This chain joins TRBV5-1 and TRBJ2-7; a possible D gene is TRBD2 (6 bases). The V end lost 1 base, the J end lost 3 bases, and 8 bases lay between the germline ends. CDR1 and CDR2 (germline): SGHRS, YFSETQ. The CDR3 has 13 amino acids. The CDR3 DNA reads TGCGCCAGCAGCTTGCAGGGAGGCTACGAGCAGTACTTC. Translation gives CASSLQGGYEQYF.

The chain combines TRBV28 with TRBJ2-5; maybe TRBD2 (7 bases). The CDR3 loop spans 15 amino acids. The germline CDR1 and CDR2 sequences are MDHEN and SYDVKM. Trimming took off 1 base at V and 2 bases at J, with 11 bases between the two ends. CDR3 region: CASSLLGRGQETQYF. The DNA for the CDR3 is TGTGCCAGCAGTTTATTAGGGAGGGGGCAAGAGACCCAGTACTTC.

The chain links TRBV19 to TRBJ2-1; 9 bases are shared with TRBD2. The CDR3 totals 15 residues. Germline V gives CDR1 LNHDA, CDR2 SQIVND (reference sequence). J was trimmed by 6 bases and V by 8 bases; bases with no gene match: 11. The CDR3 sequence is CASSLVREGINEQFF. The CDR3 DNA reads TGTGCCAGTTCCCTTGTGCGGGAGGGGATCAATGAGCAGTTCTTC.

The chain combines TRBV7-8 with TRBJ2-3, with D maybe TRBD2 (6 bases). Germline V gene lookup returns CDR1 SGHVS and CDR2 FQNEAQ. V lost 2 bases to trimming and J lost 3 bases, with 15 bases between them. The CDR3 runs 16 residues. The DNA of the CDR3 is TGTGCCAGCAGCTTAAAGATTGGAGGGCGGACAGATACGCAGTATTTT. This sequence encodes CASSLKIGGRTDTQYF. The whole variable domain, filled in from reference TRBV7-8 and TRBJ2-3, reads GAGVSQSPRYKVAKRGQDVALRCDPISGHVSLFWYQQALGQGPEFLTYFQNEAQLDKSGLPSDRFFAERPEGSVSTLKIQRTQQEDSAVYLCASSLKIGGRTDTQYFGPGTRLTVL.

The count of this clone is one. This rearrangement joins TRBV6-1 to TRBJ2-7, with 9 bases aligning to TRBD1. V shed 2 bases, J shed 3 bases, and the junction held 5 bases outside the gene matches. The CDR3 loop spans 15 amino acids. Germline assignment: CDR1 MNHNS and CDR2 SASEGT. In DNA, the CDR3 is TGTGCCAGCAGTGAAAGGGAGACAGGGGGCTACGAGCAGTACTTC. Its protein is CASSERETGGYEQYF.

The CDR3 here is CASSERTAVEETQYF. The CDR3 coding sequence is TGTGCCAGCAGTGAACGGACGGCCGTGGAGGAAACGCAGTATTTT. This chain uses TRBV6-1 with TRBJ2-3; D might be TRBD2 (5 bases). There are 15 residues in the CDR3. Trimming stripped 2 bases from V and 9 bases from J, with 18 bases between. Per the germline V gene, CDR1 is MNHNS and CDR2 is SASEGT.

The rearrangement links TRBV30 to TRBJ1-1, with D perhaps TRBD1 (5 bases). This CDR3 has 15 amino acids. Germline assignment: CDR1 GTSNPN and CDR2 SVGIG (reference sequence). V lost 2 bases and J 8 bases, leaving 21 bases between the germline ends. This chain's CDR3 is CAWSPDPTGTTEAFF. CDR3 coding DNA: TGTGCCTGGAGTCCCGATCCCACAGGTACTACAGAAGCTTTCTTT.

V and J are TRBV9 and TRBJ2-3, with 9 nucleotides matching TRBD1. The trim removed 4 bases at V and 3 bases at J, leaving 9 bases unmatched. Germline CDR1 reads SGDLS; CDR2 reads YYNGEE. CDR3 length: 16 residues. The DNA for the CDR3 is TGTGCCAGCAGCCCGGACAGGGGTGGATGGACAGATACGCAGTATTTT. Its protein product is CASSPDRGGWTDTQYF.

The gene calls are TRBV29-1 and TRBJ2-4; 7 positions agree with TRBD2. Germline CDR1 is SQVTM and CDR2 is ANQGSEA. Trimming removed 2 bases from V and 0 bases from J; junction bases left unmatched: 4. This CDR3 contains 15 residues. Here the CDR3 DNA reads TGCAGCGTTGAAAGGTTAGCGGGAGCCAAAAACATTCAGTACTTC. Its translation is CSVERLAGAKNIQYF. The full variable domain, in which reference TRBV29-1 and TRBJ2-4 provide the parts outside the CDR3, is SAVISQKPSRDICQRGTSLTIQCQVDSQVTMMFWYRQQPGQSLTLIATANQGSEATYESGFVIDKFPISRPNLTFSTLTVSNMSPEDSSIYLCSVERLAGAKNIQYFGAGTRLSVL.

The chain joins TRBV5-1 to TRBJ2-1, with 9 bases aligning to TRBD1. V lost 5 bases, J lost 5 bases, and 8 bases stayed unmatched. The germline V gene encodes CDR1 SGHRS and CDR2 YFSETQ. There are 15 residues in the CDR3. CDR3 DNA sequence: TGCGCCAGCAGGCCTACAGGGGGCAGCCACAATGAGCAGTTCTTC. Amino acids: CASRPTGGSHNEQFF. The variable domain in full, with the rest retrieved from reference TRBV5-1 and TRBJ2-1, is KAGVTQTPRYLIKTRGQQVTLSCSPISGHRSVSWYQQTPGQGLQFLFEYFSETQRNKGNFPGRFSGRQFSNSRSEMNVSTLELGDSALYLCASRPTGGSHNEQFFGPGTRLTVL.

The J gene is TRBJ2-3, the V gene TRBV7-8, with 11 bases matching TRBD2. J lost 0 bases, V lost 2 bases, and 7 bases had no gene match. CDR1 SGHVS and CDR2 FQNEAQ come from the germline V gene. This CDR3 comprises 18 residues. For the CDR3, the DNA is TGTGCCAGCAGCTTAAGGGTAGCGGGAGGGCCCAGCACAGATACGCAGTATTTT. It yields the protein CASSLRVAGGPSTDTQYF.

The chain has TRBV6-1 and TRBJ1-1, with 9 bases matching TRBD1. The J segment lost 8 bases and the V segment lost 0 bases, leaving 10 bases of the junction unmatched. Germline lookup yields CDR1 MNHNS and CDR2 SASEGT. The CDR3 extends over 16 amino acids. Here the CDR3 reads CASSEAGQGRSKEAFF. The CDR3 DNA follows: TGTGCCAGCAGTGAAGCGGGACAGGGAAGGTCGAAGGAAGCTTTCTTT.

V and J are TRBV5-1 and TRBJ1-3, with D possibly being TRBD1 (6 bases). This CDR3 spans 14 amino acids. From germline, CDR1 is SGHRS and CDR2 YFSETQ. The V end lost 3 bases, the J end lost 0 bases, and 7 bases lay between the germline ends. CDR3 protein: CASSSTGSGNTIYF. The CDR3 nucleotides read TGCGCCAGCAGCTCGACAGGCTCTGGAAACACCATATATTTT.

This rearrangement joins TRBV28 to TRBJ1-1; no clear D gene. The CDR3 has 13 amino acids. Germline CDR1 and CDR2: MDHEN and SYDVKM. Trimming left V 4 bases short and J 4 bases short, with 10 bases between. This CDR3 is CASSSPGVTEAFF. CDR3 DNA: TGTGCCAGCAGTTCCCCGGGAGTCACTGAAGCTTTCTTT.

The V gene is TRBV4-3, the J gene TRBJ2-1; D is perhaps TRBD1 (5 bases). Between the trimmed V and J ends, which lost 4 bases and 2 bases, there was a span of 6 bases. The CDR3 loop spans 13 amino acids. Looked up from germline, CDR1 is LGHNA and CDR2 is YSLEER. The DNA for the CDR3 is TGCGCCAGCAGCCCGACAGCCTACAATGAGCAGTTCTTC. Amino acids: CASSPTAYNEQFF.